This entry concerns a single T cell receptor beta chain. The data belong to a study of blood T cell repertoires in COVID-19. Overall study: Samples of COVID-19 (acute and convalescent) were obtained from the United States, Italy and Spain. From T cells, B-cell-depleted T cells, or PBMCs came the material, which was cDNA or gDNA.

V lost 2 bases, J lost 1 base, and 5 bases lay in between. The CDR3 totals 13 residues. Germline V gives CDR1 MNHEY, CDR2 SVGEGT. In the source study's methods: Amplification of reference gene primers was used by the study to estimate nucleated cell counts. The protocol was immunoSEQ multiplex PCR, while the TCRdb copy is restricted to in-frame clones and leaves out a portion. For V, J and clone size, that table is used; D and trimming come from the DNA. Of fewer than 80,000 clones in the sample, roughly 91% are singletons; the top ten hold about 20%. Specimen: peripheral blood. The TCR was taken from a human donor in a cohort sampled during active COVID-19. This chain uses TRBV6-2 or TRBV6-3 with TRBJ1-1; D possibly corresponds to TRBD1 (5 bases). CDR3 bases: TGTGCCAGCAGTTACAGGGGGAACACTGAAGCTTTCTTT. Amino acids: CASSYRGNTEAFF.